These 32 T cell receptor beta chains came from one sample sequenced in a study of blood T cell repertoires in COVID-19. Here immunoSEQ multiplex PCR was the method, and the copy in TCRdb shows in-frame clones only, minus some. This repertoire shows about 150,000 clones, around 84% found once; its top ten account for around 7.8%. Sequences were obtained from PBMCs or T cells enriched from blood (not recorded which). The receptors stem from a man aged 50 to 59 who had recovered from COVID-19.

This clone has a count of ten or more. The CDR3 bases are TGTGCCAGCAGCCCCTGGACAGGGGGCGTAAGCTCCTATAATTCACCCCTCCACTTT. It translates to CASSPWTGGVSSYNSPLHF. This chain uses TRBV7-2 with TRBJ1-6, with TRBD1 matching 11 bases. The germline CDR1 and CDR2 sequences are SGHTA and FQGNSA. V lost 5 bases and J lost 0; bases outside the gene matches: 9. The CDR3 consists of 19 residues.

Written as DNA, the CDR3 is TGTGCCAGTAGTATAGGAGTCACGAACACTGAAGCTTTCTTT. Protein: CASSIGVTNTEAFF. The genes are TRBV19 and TRBJ1-1, with D unclear. This CDR3 is 14 amino acids long. Germline V gives CDR1 LNHDA, CDR2 SQIVND (reference sequence). Trimming removed 1 base from V and 1 base from J, with 7 bases in between.

This clone was seen only a few times. The chain has TRBV12-3 or TRBV12-4 and TRBJ2-1; no reliable D call. The CDR3 contains 12 residues. V was trimmed by 6 bases and J by 12 bases, leaving 15 bases between them. The CDR3, as DNA: TGTGCCAGCAGCCCCGGCTTGCTAGGGCAGTTCTTC. Its translation: CASSPGLLGQFF.

This clone has just one count. The rearrangement uses TRBV5-1 and TRBJ2-1, with 8 bases fitting TRBD2. Looked up from germline, CDR1 is SGHRS and CDR2 is YFSETQ. The junction had 7 bases not matched to a gene; V was cut back by 7 bases and J by 4 bases. This CDR3 contains 14 residues. CDR3 coding DNA: TGCGCCAGCTTCAGCGGCGGGGGGTACAATGAGCAGTTCTTC. Its protein product is CASFSGGGYNEQFF.

The chain recombines TRBV9 with TRBJ2-1, with 13 bases lining up with TRBD2. With V trimmed by 3 bases and J by 8 bases, 11 bases remained unmatched. The CDR3 is 17 residues long. Germline V CDR1 and CDR2: SGDLS, YYNGEE. The CDR3 bases are TGTGCCAGCAGCGGGACGCATGGGACTAGCGGGGTCTATGAGCAGTTCTTC. Its protein is CASSGTHGTSGVYEQFF.

The chain recombines TRBV18 with TRBJ1-3; TRBD1 might be the D (6 bases). The CDR3 consists of 15 residues. Germline V gene lookup returns CDR1 KGHSH and CDR2 LQKENI. Between the trimmed V and J ends, which lost 4 bases and 0 bases, there was a span of 10 bases. The CDR3 loop is CASSQGQISGNTIYF. In DNA, the CDR3 is TGTGCCAGCTCACAAGGACAGATCTCTGGAAACACCATATATTTT.

The chain employs TRBV6-5 and TRBJ2-3, with a tentative D call TRBD2 (6 bases). The CDR3 totals 14 residues. Per germline, CDR1 MNHEY and CDR2 SVGAGI. Trimming removed 6 bases from V and 1 base from J, with 11 bases in between. In DNA form, the CDR3 reads TGTGCCAGCAGCAACCGCGGGGGCACAGATACGCAGTATTTT. Translating gives CASSNRGGTDTQYF.

The rearrangement uses TRBV6-1 and TRBJ2-1; 7 nucleotides agree with TRBD2. The length of the CDR3 is 15 residues. Germline V gene data show CDR1 as MNHNS and CDR2 as SASEGT. V lost 2 bases and J lost 9; bases outside the gene matches: 10. CDR3 loop: CASSEIARQRGEQFF. The CDR3 DNA follows: TGTGCCAGCAGTGAAATCGCGCGCCAGCGGGGTGAGCAGTTCTTC.

This clone was seen a handful of times. The V call is TRBV11-3, the J call TRBJ1-1; 7 bases agree with TRBD1. The V gene end was trimmed by 4 bases and the J gene end by 7 bases; junction bases not matched to a gene: 9. CDR1 and CDR2 (germline): SGHNT, YENEEA. The length of the CDR3 is 14 residues. This chain's CDR3 is CASSSRDRVGEAFF. Written as DNA, the CDR3 is TGTGCCAGCAGCTCAAGAGACAGGGTAGGTGAAGCTTTCTTT. Based on the CDR3 plus reference TRBV11-3 and TRBJ1-1, the full variable domain is EAGVVQSPRYKIIEKKQPVAFWCNPISGHNTLYWYLQNLGQGPELLIRYENEEAVDDSQLPKDRFSAERLKGVDSTLKIQPAELGDSAVYLCASSSRDRVGEAFFGQGTRLTVV.

Regarding this clone: The sample holds other DNA sequences that translate to the same CDR3. The chain is built from TRBV6-5 and TRBJ1-2; D perhaps matches TRBD1 (5 bases). The germline V gene has CDR1 MNHEY and CDR2 SVGAGI. Trimming took off 9 bases at V and 1 base at J, with 18 bases between the two ends. CDR3 length: 15 amino acids. The CDR3, as DNA: TGTGCCAGTAGTCAGCAGGGTGGTAGTAACTATGGCTACACCTTC. Protein product: CASSQQGGSNYGYTF.

The V and J genes are TRBV29-1 and TRBJ1-2; the match to TRBD1 covers 12 bases. CDR3 length: 13 residues. Per germline, CDR1 SQVTM and CDR2 ANQGSEA. With V trimmed by 7 bases and J by 2 bases, 2 bases remained unmatched. Here the CDR3 DNA reads TGCAGCGACGGGACAGGGGGCAACTATGGCTACACCTTC. Translating gives CSDGTGGNYGYTF.

The V call is TRBV19, the J call TRBJ1-2; a possible D gene is TRBD1 (5 bases). The V end was cut by 6 bases, the J end by 3 bases, with 11 bases between. The CDR3 consists of 13 residues. Looked up from germline, CDR1 is LNHDA and CDR2 is SQIVND (reference sequence). The DNA for the CDR3 is TGTGCCAGTAGGGAACAGGTGGACTATGGCTACACCTTC. This translates into CASREQVDYGYTF.

The chain has TRBV19 and TRBJ1-6; 7 bases fit TRBD1. This CDR3 is 15 amino acids long. Germline trimming cut 9 bases from V and 10 bases from J; bases unmatched to any gene: 15. In germline, CDR1 is LNHDA, CDR2 SQIVND (reference sequence). The CDR3 region is CASHGQGGFRSPLHF. The CDR3 DNA follows: TGTGCCAGCCACGGCCAGGGGGGTTTTCGGTCACCCCTCCACTTT.

The chain joins TRBV5-1 to TRBJ2-7; possible D gene TRBD2, 6 bases. The CDR3 consists of 15 residues. Germline V gives CDR1 SGHRS, CDR2 YFSETQ. Trimming took 4 bases from V and 3 from J, leaving 17 bases between them. Here the CDR3 reads CASSPAGYRYYEQYF. Here the CDR3 DNA reads TGCGCCAGCAGCCCAGCGGGCTACAGATACTACGAGCAGTACTTC.

The chain recombines TRBV6-5 with TRBJ1-3; D not resolved. This CDR3 spans 16 amino acids. The germline gives CDR1 MNHEY, CDR2 SVGAGI. V shed 0 bases and J shed 0 bases, with 9 bases lying between them. CDR3 sequence: CASSYSNAYSGNTIYF. CDR3 coding DNA: TGTGCCAGCAGTTACTCAAACGCGTACTCTGGAAACACCATATATTTT.

This chain joins TRBV11-2 and TRBJ2-1, with 11 nucleotides matching TRBD2. Germline trimming cut 6 bases from V and 4 bases from J; bases unmatched to any gene: 11. CDR3 size: 17 residues. Looked up from germline, CDR1 is SGHAT and CDR2 is FQNNGV. DNA for the CDR3: TGTGCCAGCAGTTACAGACTAGCGGGGATGAAATACAATGAGCAGTTCTTC. Translated, it gives CASSYRLAGMKYNEQFF.

This rearrangement joins TRBV29-1 to TRBJ1-2, with D hard to call. Trimming removed 6 bases from V and 0 bases from J, with 8 bases in between. CDR1 is SQVTM and CDR2 is ANQGSEA in the germline V gene. This CDR3 contains 12 residues. The CDR3 region has the DNA TGCAGCGTAACCGACACTAACTATGGCTACACCTTC. This gives the protein CSVTDTNYGYTF.

This rearrangement joins TRBV5-4 to TRBJ1-5; possible D gene TRBD1, 5 bases. The CDR3 contains 14 residues. V was cut by 2 bases and J by 4 bases, with 10 bases left in between. Germline V gene lookup returns CDR1 SGHNT and CDR2 YYREEE (reference sequence). CDR3: CASSFQGLNQPQHF. The CDR3 bases are TGTGCCAGCAGCTTTCAGGGTTTGAATCAGCCCCAGCATTTT.

V usage is TRBV19 and J usage is TRBJ1-1, with TRBD1 matching over 7 bases. The CDR3 loop spans 13 amino acids. The trim removed 3 bases at V and 11 bases at J, leaving 9 bases unmatched. Germline V CDR1 and CDR2: LNHDA, SQIVND (reference sequence). CDR3 sequence (DNA): TGTGCCAGTAGTATGCGCGGGGACAGAGGGGCTTTCTTT. Residues: CASSMRGDRGAFF.

This rearrangement joins TRBV2 to TRBJ2-7; 10 bases fit TRBD1. The CDR3 runs to 15 residues. Germline lookup yields CDR1 SNHLY and CDR2 FYNNEI. With 0 bases clipped from V and 4 bases from J, the junction kept 3 bases outside the gene matches. The CDR3 spells CASSEATGGMYEQYF. The CDR3 bases are TGTGCCAGCAGTGAAGCGACAGGGGGCATGTACGAGCAGTACTTC.

The genes are TRBV5-1 and TRBJ1-2; D perhaps matches TRBD1 (5 bases). Trimming pared 0 bases from V and 4 bases from J, leaving 10 bases between. The CDR3 runs 14 residues. The germline CDR1 and CDR2 sequences are SGHRS and YFSETQ. CDR3 protein: CASSLEGYSYGYTF. As DNA, the CDR3 is TGCGCCAGCAGCTTGGAGGGGTACTCCTATGGCTACACCTTC.

This sequence joins TRBV12-5 and TRBJ2-5; 12 bases map to TRBD2. Germline V gives CDR1 LGHNT, CDR2 FRNRAP. Trimming took 1 base from V and 2 from J; bases not matched to a gene: 5. The CDR3 runs to 17 residues. The DNA for the CDR3 is TGTGCTAGTGGTTTGGGTCTAGCGGGGGGGCTACAAGAGACCCAGTACTTC. It is translated as CASGLGLAGGLQETQYF.

The rearrangement joins TRBV7-2 to TRBJ2-5; D unresolved. CDR1 and CDR2 from the germline V gene are SGHTA and FQGNSA. V was pared by 2 bases and J by 1 base, with 5 bases between. The CDR3 runs 13 residues. In DNA, the CDR3 is TGTGCCAGCAGCTTATCTACCCAAGAGACCCAGTACTTC. It encodes CASSLSTQETQYF.

V gene TRBV30 combines with J gene TRBJ1-5; D is possibly TRBD1 (5 bases). Per the germline V gene, CDR1 is GTSNPN and CDR2 is SVGIG (reference sequence). The V end was cut by 1 base, the J end by 3 bases, with 10 bases between. This CDR3 is built from 14 residues. CDR3 nucleotides: TGTGCCTGGAGTGAACAGGCCCCCAATCAGCCCCAGCATTTT. This gives the protein CAWSEQAPNQPQHF.

CDR3 coding DNA: TGTGCCAGCACCCGAAGGACTAGCGGGGGTGCAGATACGCAGTATTTT. Translated: CASTRRTSGGADTQYF. The V gene is TRBV2, the J gene TRBJ2-3, with 13 nucleotides matching TRBD2. CDR3 length: 16 residues. V gave up 7 bases and J gave up 4 bases; unmatched junction bases: 8. Germline CDR1 SNHLY, CDR2 FYNNEI.

In this sample, this clone turned up many times. The rearrangement joins TRBV6-4 to TRBJ2-2; D uncertain. Germline V gene data show CDR1 as MRHNA and CDR2 as SNTAGT. V gave up 0 bases and J gave up 4 bases, with 3 bases separating them. The CDR3 extends over 13 amino acids. The CDR3 coding sequence is TGTGCCAGCAGTGACTCTAGCACCGGGGAGCTGTTTTTT. This encodes CASSDSSTGELFF.

The V call is TRBV30, the J call TRBJ1-5; D might be TRBD1 (6 bases). The CDR3 is 14 amino acids. Per the germline V gene, CDR1 is GTSNPN and CDR2 is SVGIG (reference sequence). V was trimmed by 2 bases and J by 7 bases, leaving 15 bases between them. Written as DNA, the CDR3 is TGTGCCTGGAGTATCAGGGGAAAGGGACAGCCCCAGCATTTT. Protein product: CAWSIRGKGQPQHF.

The chain uses TRBV7-2 and TRBJ2-7; D is possibly TRBD2 (6 bases). From germline, CDR1 is SGHTA and CDR2 FQGNSA. This CDR3 contains 15 residues. The V end was cut by 1 base, the J end by 4 bases, with 14 bases between. The CDR3 bases are TGTGCCAGCAGCTTAGGGAGCGGGTCGCCTTACGAGCAGTACTTC. Residues: CASSLGSGSPYEQYF.

This clone came up once. This chain joins TRBV9 and TRBJ1-2; D gene unclear. Trimming stripped 0 bases from V and 0 bases from J, with 9 bases between. The CDR3 has 15 residues. Per germline, CDR1 SGDLS and CDR2 YYNGEE. The DNA of the CDR3 is TGTGCCAGCAGCGTAGATCCTGTGTCTAACTATGGCTACACCTTC. Protein: CASSVDPVSNYGYTF.

This chain links TRBV19 with TRBJ1-2; 10 positions agree with TRBD1. Trimming removed 5 bases from V and 8 bases from J; junction bases left unmatched: 8. This CDR3 has 14 residues. Germline lookup yields CDR1 LNHDA and CDR2 SQIVND (reference sequence). The CDR3 region is CASSSTGTGDGYTF. CDR3 in DNA: TGTGCCAGTAGTTCCACCGGGACAGGGGACGGCTACACCTTC.

The rearrangement uses TRBV19 and TRBJ2-1; D is possibly TRBD2 (6 bases). The germline CDR1 and CDR2 sequences are LNHDA and SQIVND (reference sequence). The CDR3 consists of 14 residues. The V and J ends lost 5 bases and 2 bases respectively, with 10 bases between them. This CDR3 is CASSLRRAYNEQFF. CDR3 coding DNA: TGTGCCAGTAGTTTGAGGAGGGCCTACAATGAGCAGTTCTTC.

In its sample, this clone was seen once. The V gene is TRBV6-5, the J gene TRBJ1-1, with 9 bases lining up with TRBD1. After removal of 6 bases from V and 5 bases from J, the junction contained 7 bases not matched to a gene. This CDR3 region has 14 residues. Germline lookup yields CDR1 MNHEY and CDR2 SVGAGI. The chain's CDR3 is CASRAGTGRTEAFF. CDR3 nucleotide sequence: TGTGCCAGCAGAGCCGGGACAGGGAGGACTGAAGCTTTCTTT.